The clone carrying this T cell receptor (beta chain) has a handful of counts. The antigen remains unidentified. Vbeta (60) and Jbeta (13) primers were used in the PCR. The protocol was immunoSEQ multiplex PCR, while the TCRdb copy is restricted to in-frame clones and leaves out a portion. The repertoire has 85,000 to 130,000 clones, roughly 9.1% of them found once; the top ten carry 5.5% to 7.5%. The CDR3 is made up of 15 amino acids. CDR1 SGDLS and CDR2 YYNGEE come from the germline V gene. The J segment lost 2 bases and the V segment lost 4 bases, leaving 5 bases of the junction unmatched. The source of the sample is a study of cytomegalovirus exposure and HLA in healthy donors. Study-level findings and limits: About 87% or about 30% of the time was how often most TCR beta V segments were productive, according to an earlier analysis.

The specimen sequenced was PBMCs. The chain links TRBV9 to TRBJ2-2, with 7 bases lining up with TRBD1. The source of this sequence is a middle-aged man in good health and CMV-seropositive. The CDR3 spells CASSSHRGNTGELFF. The CDR3 nucleotides are TGTGCCAGCAGCTCGCACAGGGGTAACACCGGGGAGCTGTTTTTT.